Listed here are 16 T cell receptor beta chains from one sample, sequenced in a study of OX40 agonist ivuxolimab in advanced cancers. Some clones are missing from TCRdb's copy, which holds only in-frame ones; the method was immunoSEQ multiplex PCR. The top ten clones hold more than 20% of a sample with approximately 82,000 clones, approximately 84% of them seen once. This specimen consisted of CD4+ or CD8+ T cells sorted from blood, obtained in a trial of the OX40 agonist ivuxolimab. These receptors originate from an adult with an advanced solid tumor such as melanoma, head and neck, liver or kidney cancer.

CDR3 loop: CASSQDGRENYGYTF. CDR3 DNA: TGCGCCAGCAGCCAAGATGGCAGGGAGAACTATGGCTACACCTTC. The V gene is TRBV4-1, the J gene TRBJ1-2; maybe TRBD1 (5 bases). The CDR3 contains 15 residues. Germline CDR1 and CDR2: MGHRA and YSYEKL. The V end lost 0 bases, the J end lost 2 bases, and 10 bases lay between the germline ends.

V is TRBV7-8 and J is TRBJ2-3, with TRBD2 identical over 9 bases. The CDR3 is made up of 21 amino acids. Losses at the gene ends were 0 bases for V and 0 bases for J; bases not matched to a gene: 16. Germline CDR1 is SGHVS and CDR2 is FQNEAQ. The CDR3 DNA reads TGTGCCAGCAGCTTAGCCCTCGGGGGGGGAGCGGGAGGCTCTAGCACAGATACGCAGTATTTT. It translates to CASSLALGGGAGGSSTDTQYF.

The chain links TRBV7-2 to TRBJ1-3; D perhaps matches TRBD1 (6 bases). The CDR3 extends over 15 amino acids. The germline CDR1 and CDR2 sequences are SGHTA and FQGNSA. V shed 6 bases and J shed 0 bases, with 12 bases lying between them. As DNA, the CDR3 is TGTGCCAGCAGTCCCAGGGGAGGCTCTGGAAACACCATATATTTT. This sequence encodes CASSPRGGSGNTIYF.

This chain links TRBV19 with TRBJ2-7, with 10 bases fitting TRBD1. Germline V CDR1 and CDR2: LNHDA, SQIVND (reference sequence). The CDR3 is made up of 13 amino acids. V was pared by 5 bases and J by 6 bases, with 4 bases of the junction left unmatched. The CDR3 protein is CASSARTGGEQYF. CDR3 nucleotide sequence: TGTGCCAGTAGTGCTAGGACAGGGGGCGAGCAGTACTTC.

The CDR3 protein is CASGLTLEQGLVYNEQFF. CDR3 sequence (DNA): TGTGCTAGTGGTTTGACCCTCGAACAGGGGTTGGTCTACAATGAGCAGTTCTTC. The genes are TRBV12-5 and TRBJ2-1; TRBD1 matches at 7 bases. The trim removed 2 bases at V and 3 bases at J, leaving 13 bases unmatched. The CDR3 spans 18 residues. Germline assignment: CDR1 LGHNT and CDR2 FRNRAP.

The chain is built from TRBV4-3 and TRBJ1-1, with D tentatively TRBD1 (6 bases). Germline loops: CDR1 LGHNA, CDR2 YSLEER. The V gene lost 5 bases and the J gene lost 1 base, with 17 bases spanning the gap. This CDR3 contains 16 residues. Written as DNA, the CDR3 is TGCGCCAGCAGCTTCCACACCGGGACAAGGAACACTGAAGCTTTCTTT. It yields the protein CASSFHTGTRNTEAFF.

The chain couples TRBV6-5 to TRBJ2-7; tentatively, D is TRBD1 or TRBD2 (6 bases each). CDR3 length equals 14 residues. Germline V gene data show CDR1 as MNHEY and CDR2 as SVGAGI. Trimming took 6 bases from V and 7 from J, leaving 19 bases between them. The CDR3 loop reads CASRVGGPRGEQYF. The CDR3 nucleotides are TGTGCCAGCAGGGTTGGGGGGCCTAGGGGAGAGCAGTACTTC.

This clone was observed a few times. The CDR3 bases are TGTGCCAGTAGGACCGACAGGGAAGAAAAACTGTTTTTT. This sequence encodes CASRTDREEKLFF. This chain links TRBV19 with TRBJ1-4; 7 nucleotides match TRBD1. Per the germline V gene, CDR1 is LNHDA and CDR2 is SQIVND (reference sequence). The CDR3 is made up of 13 amino acids. With V trimmed by 6 bases and J by 8 bases, 6 bases remained unmatched.

The DNA for the CDR3 is TGTGCCAGCAGCCCCTTCACGGGCAATCAGCCCCAGCATTTT. This sequence encodes CASSPFTGNQPQHF. The chain employs TRBV7-6 and TRBJ1-5; D is unresolved. V lost 5 bases to trimming and J lost 2 bases, with 10 bases between them. The CDR3 covers 14 residues. Germline CDR1 is SGHVS and CDR2 is FNYEAQ.

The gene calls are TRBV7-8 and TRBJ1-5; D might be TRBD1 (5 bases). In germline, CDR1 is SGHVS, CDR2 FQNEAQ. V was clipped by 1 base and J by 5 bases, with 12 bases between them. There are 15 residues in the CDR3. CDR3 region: CASSLVGGAYQPQHF. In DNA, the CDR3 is TGTGCCAGCAGCTTAGTGGGCGGGGCGTATCAGCCCCAGCATTTT. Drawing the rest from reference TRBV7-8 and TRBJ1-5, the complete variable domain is GAGVSQSPRYKVAKRGQDVALRCDPISGHVSLFWYQQALGQGPEFLTYFQNEAQLDKSGLPSDRFFAERPEGSVSTLKIQRTQQEDSAVYLCASSLVGGAYQPQHFGDGTRLSIL.

In nucleotides, the CDR3 is TGTGCCAGCAGCCCCGTTATACCGGGAGGGGGGTATGGCAATCAGCCCCAGCATTTT. As protein: CASSPVIPGGGYGNQPQHF. V usage is TRBV5-8 and J usage is TRBJ1-5; possible D gene TRBD1, 6 bases. Deletions cut 4 bases from V and 2 bases from J, with 25 bases between. Germline assignment: CDR1 SGHTS and CDR2 YDEGEE. This CDR3 is built from 19 residues.

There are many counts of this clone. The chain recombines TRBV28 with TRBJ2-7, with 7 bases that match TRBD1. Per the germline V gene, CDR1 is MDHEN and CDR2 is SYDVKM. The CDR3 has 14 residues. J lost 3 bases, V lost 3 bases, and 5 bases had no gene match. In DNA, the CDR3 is TGTGCCAGCAGTTTCCGGGACAGAGACTACGAGCAGTACTTC. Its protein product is CASSFRDRDYEQYF.

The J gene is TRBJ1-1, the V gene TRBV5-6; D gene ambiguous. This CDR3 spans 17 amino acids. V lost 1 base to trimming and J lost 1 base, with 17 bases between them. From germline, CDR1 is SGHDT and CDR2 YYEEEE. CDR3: CASSLRMDSLSNTEAFF. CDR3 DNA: TGTGCCAGCAGCTTGAGGATGGATTCCCTATCGAACACTGAAGCTTTCTTT.

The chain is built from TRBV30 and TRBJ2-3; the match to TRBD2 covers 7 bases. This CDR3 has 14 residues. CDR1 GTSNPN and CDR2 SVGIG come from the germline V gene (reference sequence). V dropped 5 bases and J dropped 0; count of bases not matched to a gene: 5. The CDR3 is CAWAGTTSTDTQYF. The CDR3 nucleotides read TGTGCCTGGGCTGGGACTACAAGCACAGATACGCAGTATTTT.

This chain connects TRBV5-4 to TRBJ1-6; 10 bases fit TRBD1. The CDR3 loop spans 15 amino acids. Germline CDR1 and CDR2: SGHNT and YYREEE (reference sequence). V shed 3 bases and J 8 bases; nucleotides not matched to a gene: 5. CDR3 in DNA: TGTGCCAGCAGCTCGAAGGGGACAGGGGATTCACCCCTCCACTTT. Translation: CASSSKGTGDSPLHF.

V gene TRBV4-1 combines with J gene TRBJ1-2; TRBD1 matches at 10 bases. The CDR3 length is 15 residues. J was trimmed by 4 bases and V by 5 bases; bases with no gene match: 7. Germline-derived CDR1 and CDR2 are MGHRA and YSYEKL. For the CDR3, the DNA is TGCGCCAGCAGCTACCTCGACAGGGGGCTCTATGGCTACACCTTC. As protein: CASSYLDRGLYGYTF.